The TCR beta chain under discussion was sequenced for a study of regulatory T cells in long-lasting Graves disease. Combining iRepertoire HTBI primers with Arm-PCR of CDR3 regions, the authors built TCR beta libraries. MiXCR was run by TCRdb on the multiplex PCR reads, yielding one entry per CDR3 protein. The sample lists around 360,000 distinct CDR3 sequences, around 16% occurring once. This clonotype came up many times. Time point here: newly diagnosed GD, antithyroid drugs for less than 3 months. PBMC-extracted RNA yielded the TCR library. An endocrinology department in Xi'an, China, recruited the patients. These data were also filed under a second study, of T cells in Graves' hyperthyroidism and ophthalmopathy. This second study says: HTBI primers were employed in a first-round RT-PCR of the TCR CDR3. The model made its ophthalmopathy prediction, and onset followed a median about 5.9 months later.

The source is a woman aged 18-30 years with Graves disease. The sample in question was peripheral blood mononuclear cells (PBMCs), obtained at new diagnosis, from a patient treated with antithyroid drugs.

The DNA of the CDR3 is TGCGCCAGCAGCGTTTCCGGGACAGGGGAGTATTTT. Its protein product is CASSVSGTGEYF. The V call is TRBV5-1, the J call TRBJ2-3, with 10 bases aligning to TRBD1. This CDR3 has 12 amino acids. Germline lookup yields CDR1 SGHRS and CDR2 YFSETQ. With V trimmed by 4 bases and J by 13 bases, 6 bases remained unmatched.